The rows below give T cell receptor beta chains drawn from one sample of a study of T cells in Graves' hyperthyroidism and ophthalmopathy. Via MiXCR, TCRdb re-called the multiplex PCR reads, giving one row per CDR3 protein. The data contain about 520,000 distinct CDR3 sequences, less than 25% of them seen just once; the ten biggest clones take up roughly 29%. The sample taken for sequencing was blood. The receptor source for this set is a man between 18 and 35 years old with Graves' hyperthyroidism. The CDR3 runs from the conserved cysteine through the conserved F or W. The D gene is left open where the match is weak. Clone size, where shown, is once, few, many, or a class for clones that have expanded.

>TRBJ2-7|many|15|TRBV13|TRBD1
CASSYGQGVRVEQYF
TGTGCCAGCAGTTACGGACAGGGGGTGCGGGTCGAGCAGTACTTC
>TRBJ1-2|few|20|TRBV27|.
CASSSHPGGTPQLFDYGYTF
TGTGCCAGCAGTTCGCATCCTGGTGGGACACCACAACTCTTCGACTATGGCTACACCTTC
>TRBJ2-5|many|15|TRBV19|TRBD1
CASSLLQGPQETQYF
TGTGCCAGTAGCCTCCTACAGGGGCCCCAAGAGACCCAGTACTTC
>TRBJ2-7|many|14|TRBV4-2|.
CASSQNLSPYEQYF
TGTGCCAGCAGCCAAAACCTGAGCCCCTACGAGCAGTACTTC
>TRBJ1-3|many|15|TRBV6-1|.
CASWRDASSGNTIYF
TGTGCCAGTTGGAGGGATGCCAGCTCTGGAAACACCATATATTTT
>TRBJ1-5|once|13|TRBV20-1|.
CSARGRGEQPQHF
TGCAGTGCTAGAGGTCGGGGCGAACAGCCCCAGCATTTT
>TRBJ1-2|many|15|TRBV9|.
CASSVRAGPSYGYTF
TGTGCCAGCAGCGTACGGGCAGGGCCGTCCTATGGCTACACCTTC
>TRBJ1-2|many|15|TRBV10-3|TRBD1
CAISESGDRPLGYTF
TGTGCCATCAGTGAGTCCGGGGACAGGCCTCTGGGCTACACCTTC
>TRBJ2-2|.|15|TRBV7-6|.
CASSGGGGYTGELFF
TGTGCCAGCAGCGGAGGTGGAGGGTACACCGGGGAGCTGTTTTTT
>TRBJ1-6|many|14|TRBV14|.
CASSLGQPNSPLHF
TGTGCCAGCAGCTTAGGACAGCCAAATTCACCCCTCCACTTT
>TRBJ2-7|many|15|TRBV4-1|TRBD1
CASSLSGTGDYEQYF
TGCGCCAGCAGCCTCTCCGGGACAGGGGACTACGAGCAGTACTTC
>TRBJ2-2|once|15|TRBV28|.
CASSLLRLNTGELFF
TGTGCCAGCAGTTTACTGAGACTCAACACCGGGGAGCTGTTTTTT
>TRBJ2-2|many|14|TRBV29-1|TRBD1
CSAGTGGNTGELFF
TGCAGCGCCGGGACAGGGGGTAACACCGGGGAGCTGTTTTTT
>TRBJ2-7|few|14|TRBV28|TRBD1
CASSSTGASYEQYF
TGTGCCAGCAGTTCCACAGGGGCCTCCTACGAGCAGTACTTC
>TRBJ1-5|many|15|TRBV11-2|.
CASSLGPSTAQPQHF
TGTGCCAGCAGCTTAGGGCCTTCGACTGCACAGCCCCAGCATTTT
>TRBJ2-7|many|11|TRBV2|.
CASRQTYEQYF
TGTGCCAGCAGGCAGACATACGAGCAGTACTTC
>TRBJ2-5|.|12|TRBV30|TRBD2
CAWAWTRETQYF
TGTGCCTGGGCCTGGACTAGGGAGACCCAGTACTTC
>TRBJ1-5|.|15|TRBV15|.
CATSSRRTGNQPQHF
TGTGCCACCAGCTCCCGTCGGACGGGCAATCAGCCCCAGCATTTT
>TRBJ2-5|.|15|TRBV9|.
CASSVGGVVQETQYF
TGTGCCAGCAGCGTAGGTGGGGTAGTGCAAGAGACCCAGTACTTC
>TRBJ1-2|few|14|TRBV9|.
CASSVAVPGGGYTF
TGTGCCAGCAGCGTAGCGGTCCCGGGTGGGGGCTACACCTTC
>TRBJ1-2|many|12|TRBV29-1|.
CSVQQENYGYTF
TGCAGCGTTCAGCAGGAAAACTATGGCTACACCTTC
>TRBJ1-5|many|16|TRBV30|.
CAWSPGGPNWGQPQHF
TGTGCCTGGAGCCCCGGGGGCCCTAACTGGGGGCAGCCCCAGCATTTT
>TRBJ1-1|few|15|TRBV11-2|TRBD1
CASSLSGTVNTEAFF
TGTGCCAGCAGCTTATCCGGGACAGTGAACACTGAAGCTTTCTTT
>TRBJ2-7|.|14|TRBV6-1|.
CASTRGGGEWEQYF
TGTGCCAGCACTCGGGGAGGGGGGGAGTGGGAGCAGTACTTC
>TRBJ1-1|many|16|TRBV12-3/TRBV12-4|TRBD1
CASSLTGTGAGTEAFF
TGTGCCAGCAGTTTAACTGGGACAGGGGCGGGCACTGAAGCTTTCTTT
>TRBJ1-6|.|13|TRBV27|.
CASSSHPDSPLHF
TGTGCCAGCAGTTCCCATCCAGATTCACCTCTCCACTTT
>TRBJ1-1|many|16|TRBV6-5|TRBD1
CASSSITRTGGSEAFF
TGTGCCAGCAGTTCCATAACCCGGACAGGGGGTTCTGAAGCTTTCTTT
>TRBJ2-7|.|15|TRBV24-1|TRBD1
CATSEAGTGAGEQYF
TGTGCCACCAGTGAGGCCGGGACAGGGGCTGGGGAGCAGTACTTC
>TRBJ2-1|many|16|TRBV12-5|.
CASGLVLGVMYNEQFF
TGTGCTAGTGGTTTGGTATTGGGGGTGATGTACAATGAGCAGTTCTTC
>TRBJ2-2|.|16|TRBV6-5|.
CASSYGIPTNTGELFF
TGTGCCAGCAGTTACGGTATTCCCACGAACACCGGGGAGCTGTTTTTT
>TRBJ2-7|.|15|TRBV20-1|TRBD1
CSARSSSGGNYEQYF
TGCAGTGCTAGATCATCCTCAGGGGGTAACTACGAGCAGTACTTC
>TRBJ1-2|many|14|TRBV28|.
CATRRGRGVSGYTF
TGTGCCACGAGAAGGGGGAGGGGGGTCTCTGGCTACACCTTC
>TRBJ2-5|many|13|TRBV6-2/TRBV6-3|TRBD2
CASTEREEETQYF
TGTGCCAGCACCGAACGGGAGGAAGAGACCCAGTACTTC
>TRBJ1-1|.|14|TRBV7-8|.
CASSWRGGDTEAFF
TGTGCCAGCAGTTGGCGGGGAGGGGACACTGAAGCTTTCTTT